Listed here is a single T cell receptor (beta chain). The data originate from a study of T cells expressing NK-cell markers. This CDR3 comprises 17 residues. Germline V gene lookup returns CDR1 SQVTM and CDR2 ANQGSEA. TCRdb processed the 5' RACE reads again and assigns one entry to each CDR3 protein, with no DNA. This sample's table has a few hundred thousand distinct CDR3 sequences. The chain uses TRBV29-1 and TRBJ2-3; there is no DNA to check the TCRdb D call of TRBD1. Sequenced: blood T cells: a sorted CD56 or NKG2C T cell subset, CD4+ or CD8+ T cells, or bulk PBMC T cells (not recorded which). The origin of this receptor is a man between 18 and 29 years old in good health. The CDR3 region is CSVSPRARYGGTDTQYF.